This is a list of T cell receptor beta chains from one sample in a study of chemoradiotherapy in HPV16-positive cancers. Profiled with immunoSEQ multiplex PCR; TCRdb holds only in-frame clones, not every one. The sample holds about 39,000 clones; roughly three quarters are singletons and the top ten take approximately 5.4%. Sample: blood, taken from a patient who underwent chemoradiotherapy. The receptors derive from a human donor with HPV-associated anogenital cancer. The CDR3 runs from the conserved cysteine through the conserved F or W. Each record gives: V gene, J gene, clone size, D gene, CDR3 DNA, CDR3 protein. The D gene is left open where the match is weak. The listing skips clone size in some rows; elsewhere it reads once, few, many or a size class.

TRBV2	TRBJ2-7	NA	NA	TGTGCCAGCAGCGACGACGTGGGGTCCCACGAGCAGTACTTC	CASSDDVGSHEQYF
TRBV4-3	TRBJ2-1	NA	TRBD2	TGCGCCAGCAGCCAAGAATTAGGGCGGGGGGATGAGCAGTTCTTC	CASSQELGRGDEQFF
TRBV5-6	TRBJ1-1	NA	TRBD1	TGTGCCAGCAGCTCCGGGACAGGAGAGAACACTGAAGCTTTCTTT	CASSSGTGENTEAFF
TRBV9	TRBJ2-1	NA	TRBD2	TGTGCCAGCAGCGAACGACTAGCGGGGGGCAATGAGCAGTTCTTC	CASSERLAGGNEQFF
TRBV18	TRBJ1-1	NA	NA	TGTGCCAGCTCACCAGAAGTAGTGGGCACTGAAGCTTTCTTT	CASSPEVVGTEAFF
TRBV9	TRBJ2-5	NA	TRBD2	TGTGCCAGCAGTGGGACTAGCGGGGCCCAAGAGACCCAGTACTTC	CASSGTSGAQETQYF
TRBV7-6	TRBJ1-1	few	NA	TGTGCCAGCAGCTTAGTATGGGAGGGAGAGGCTGAAGCTTTCTTT	CASSLVWEGEAEAFF
TRBV5-1	TRBJ1-1	NA	TRBD1	TGCGCCAGCAGCTCTTGGACAGGGGGCACCAGGACTGAAGCTTTCTTT	CASSSWTGGTRTEAFF
TRBV4-1	TRBJ1-2	few	NA	TGCGCCAGCAGCCAAGATATGACGGACTACTATGGCTACACCTTC	CASSQDMTDYYGYTF
TRBV25-1	TRBJ2-5	NA	NA	TGTGCCAGCAGTGAATGGGACAAAGAGACCCAGTACTTC	CASSEWDKETQYF
TRBV7-2	TRBJ2-7	NA	TRBD1	TGTGCCAGCAGCGGAGGGGCAGGGGGCAGCTACGAGCAGTACTTC	CASSGGAGGSYEQYF
TRBV19	TRBJ1-5	NA	NA	TGTGCCAGTAGTATGGGCAGGTCTAGCAATCAGCCCCAGCATTTT	CASSMGRSSNQPQHF
TRBV7-9	TRBJ2-7	NA	NA	TGTGCCAGCAGCTTAGCTCAGGGGCCCTACGAGCAGTACTTC	CASSLAQGPYEQYF
TRBV5-6	TRBJ1-5	NA	TRBD1	TGTGCCAGCAGCACCCGGACAGGGCTAAGCAATCAGCCCCAGCATTTT	CASSTRTGLSNQPQHF
TRBV9	TRBJ2-3	NA	TRBD2	TGTGCCAGCAGCCCCTGGACTAGCGGCACAGATACGCAGTATTTT	CASSPWTSGTDTQYF
TRBV19	TRBJ1-2	few	NA	TGTGCCAGTAGTATCCTGTATAACTATGGCTACACCTTC	CASSILYNYGYTF
TRBV5-4	TRBJ2-3	NA	TRBD2	TGTGCCAGCAGCTACGGGCGGGGGGCAACAGATACGCAGTATTTT	CASSYGRGATDTQYF
TRBV18	TRBJ1-4	NA	NA	TGTGCCAGCTCACCAGGGGCGACTGAAAAACTGTTTTTT	CASSPGATEKLFF
TRBV9	TRBJ2-5	once	NA	TGTGCCAGCAGCGTAGCTTTGGGGGACCAAGAGACCCAGTACTTC	CASSVALGDQETQYF
TRBV6-6	TRBJ1-1	few	NA	TGTGCCAGCAGTTACTCAGAAGTCACTGAAGCTTTCTTT	CASSYSEVTEAFF